This entry concerns a single T cell receptor beta chain. Its cognate antigen is unknown. The data stem from a study of blood T cells in healthy people across ages. Sample-barcoded 5' priming and a J-beta primer mix drove a second PCR of about 7 to 11 cycles. A single record per CDR3 protein comes from TCRdb applying MiXCR to the 5' RACE reads. This sample has 450,000 to 650,000 distinct CDR3 sequences, with about 25% found just once. Germline-derived CDR1 and CDR2 are SGHTA and FQGNSA. The CDR3 consists of 15 residues. Unmatched junction bases numbered 6, after V lost 1 base and J lost 4 bases. General study points: Per-million-T-cell TCR beta diversity fell roughly linearly with age. CMV status of donors was unknown, possibly confounding expanded clonotype changes.

These same records also appear under a second study, on T cells of mothers and their children. That work contributes: Sequencing returned over 10 million TCR beta CDR3 reads per mother and several million per child. Versus unrelated pairs, overlap was slightly higher in related mother-child pairs, without reaching significance.

The chain joins TRBV7-2 to TRBJ2-7; 8 nucleotides agree with TRBD1. Sequencing was carried out using blood. This receptor was obtained from a boy aged 5-17 years in good health. CDR3 residues: CASSLGGQVSYEQYF. In DNA form, the CDR3 reads TGTGCCAGCAGCTTAGGGGGACAGGTATCTTACGAGCAGTACTTC.